A selection of T cell receptor beta chains follows, all from one sample in a study of beta chain features in type 1 diabetes. Only in-frame clones appear in the TCRdb table, and some are missing; sequencing was by immunoSEQ multiplex PCR. Among under 450,000 clones listed, roughly 16% were seen once. Source material: naive CD4+ T cells from blood. Every receptor here comes from a young woman in good health. Each CDR3 is given with its conserved first and last residue. Fields, in order: V gene, clone size, D gene, J gene, CDR3 DNA, CDR3 protein. The D gene is left open where the match is weak. The size field is filled for only some rows; it gives once, few, many or a size class.

V: TRBV4-3; size: .; D: TRBD2; J: TRBJ2-2; DNA: TGCGCCAGCAGCCAAGCCCGGGAGGCTAACACCGGGGAGCTGTTTTTT; CDR3: CASSQAREANTGELFF
V: TRBV30; size: .; D: .; J: TRBJ1-1; DNA: TGTGCCTGGAGTCGGACTGGGAACACTGAAGCTTTCTTT; CDR3: CAWSRTGNTEAFF
V: TRBV4-2; size: .; D: .; J: TRBJ2-7; DNA: TGTGCCAGCAGCCAAGAAGAGCGGTTATCCTACGAGCAGTACTTC; CDR3: CASSQEERLSYEQYF
V: TRBV18; size: .; D: .; J: TRBJ2-1; DNA: TGTGCCAGCTCAGGAAGATCGGGTGATGAGCAGTTCTTC; CDR3: CASSGRSGDEQFF
V: TRBV28; size: few; D: .; J: TRBJ1-2; DNA: TGTGCCAGCAGTAGACAGGTCGAGCCCTATGGCTACACCTTC; CDR3: CASSRQVEPYGYTF
V: TRBV11-1; size: few; D: .; J: TRBJ2-5; DNA: TGTGCCAGCAGCTTCAAAGGACAAATCCAAGAGACCCAGTACTTC; CDR3: CASSFKGQIQETQYF
V: TRBV9; size: few; D: .; J: TRBJ1-1; DNA: TGTGCCAGCAGCGTAGGGGGGGAGAACACTGAAGCTTTCTTT; CDR3: CASSVGGENTEAFF
V: TRBV6-6; size: .; D: .; J: TRBJ2-2; DNA: TGTGCCAGCAGACACAACACCGGGGAGCTGTTTTTT; CDR3: CASRHNTGELFF
V: TRBV7-9; size: .; D: TRBD2; J: TRBJ2-2; DNA: TGTGCCAGCAGCTTAGAGCCTTCGACTAGCTGGAGTTTCACCGGGGAGCTGTTTTTT; CDR3: CASSLEPSTSWSFTGELFF
V: TRBV2; size: .; D: .; J: TRBJ2-5; DNA: TGTGCCAGCAGTGATTGGGAGTGGGAGACCCAGTACTTC; CDR3: CASSDWEWETQYF
V: TRBV4-3; size: .; D: TRBD2; J: TRBJ2-2; DNA: TGCGCCAGCAGCCAACTAGCGGTTAACACCGGGGAGCTGTTTTTT; CDR3: CASSQLAVNTGELFF
V: TRBV6-5; size: .; D: TRBD1; J: TRBJ1-4; DNA: TGTGCCAGCAGACTATACCGGGACAGCGAAAAACTGTTTTTT; CDR3: CASRLYRDSEKLFF
V: TRBV23-1; size: .; D: TRBD1; J: TRBJ1-5; DNA: TGCGCCAGCAGCCCGGGGGTAGCCGGGGACAGGGGGTTTTTTGGCAATCAGCCCCAGCATTTT; CDR3: CASSPGVAGDRGFFGNQPQHF
V: TRBV2; size: .; D: .; J: TRBJ2-2; DNA: TGTGCCAGCAGGACCAGACGAGGGTCGGCCGGGGAGCTGTTTTTT; CDR3: CASRTRRGSAGELFF
V: TRBV2; size: .; D: TRBD2; J: TRBJ2-7; DNA: TGTGCCAGCAGTGAAGCGGTTGGACTAGCGGGAGACGAGCAGTACTTC; CDR3: CASSEAVGLAGDEQYF
V: TRBV7-9; size: .; D: .; J: TRBJ1-2; DNA: TGTGCCAGCAGCTCCATTTCTGTGGGGGCTGAGGAGGGCTACACCTTC; CDR3: CASSSISVGAEEGYTF
V: TRBV4-2; size: few; D: TRBD2; J: TRBJ2-1; DNA: TGTGCCAGCAGCCAACAAGCGGGAGGGGGGAATGAGCAGTTCTTC; CDR3: CASSQQAGGGNEQFF
V: TRBV7-9; size: .; D: TRBD1; J: TRBJ2-7; DNA: TGTGCCAGCAGCCCAGGGCGGACAGGGGGCATCGAGCAGTACTTC; CDR3: CASSPGRTGGIEQYF
V: TRBV2; size: .; D: .; J: TRBJ1-5; DNA: TGTGCCAGCAGTTTAGTCTACAATCAGCCCCAGCATTTT; CDR3: CASSLVYNQPQHF
V: TRBV18; size: few; D: .; J: TRBJ1-2; DNA: TGTGCCAGCTCACAAACTACTCCTCTTGGCGGGGGCTACACCTTC; CDR3: CASSQTTPLGGGYTF
V: TRBV28; size: .; D: TRBD2; J: TRBJ2-1; DNA: TGTGCCAGCATCTCTCGGGGGACTAGCGGAAACAATGAGCAGTTCTTC; CDR3: CASISRGTSGNNEQFF
V: TRBV29-1; size: few; D: .; J: TRBJ2-7; DNA: TGCAGCGCTAGAGTTGACTACGAGCAGTACTTC; CDR3: CSARVDYEQYF
V: TRBV6-5; size: .; D: .; J: TRBJ2-5; DNA: TGTGCCAGCAGGGCACAGGAGACCCAGTACTTC; CDR3: CASRAQETQYF
V: TRBV29-1; size: few; D: .; J: TRBJ1-2; DNA: TGCAGCGTTGAGGGGACAAACTATGGCTACACCTTC; CDR3: CSVEGTNYGYTF
V: TRBV6-5; size: few; D: TRBD1; J: TRBJ2-7; DNA: TGTGCCAGCAGTTTAGGCCCGGGACAGGGGTACGAGCAGTACTTC; CDR3: CASSLGPGQGYEQYF
V: TRBV7-2; size: .; D: TRBD1; J: TRBJ2-7; DNA: TGTGCCAGCAGCTTAGTAGGGACAGACTACGAGCAGTACTTC; CDR3: CASSLVGTDYEQYF
V: TRBV5-1; size: .; D: .; J: TRBJ1-4; DNA: TGCGCCAGCAGCTTCTGGGGAGGCGGAACTAATGAAAAACTGTTTTTT; CDR3: CASSFWGGGTNEKLFF
V: TRBV27; size: few; D: .; J: TRBJ1-5; DNA: TGTGCCAGCAGTTTGCAGTACAATCAGCCCCAGCATTTT; CDR3: CASSLQYNQPQHF
V: TRBV19; size: few; D: .; J: TRBJ1-1; DNA: TGTGCCAGTAGTATTGGGCAGGCGAACACTGAAGCTTTCTTT; CDR3: CASSIGQANTEAFF
V: TRBV2; size: .; D: .; J: TRBJ2-7; DNA: TGTGCCAGCAGCTCGGGACTGGGCCGGGGAGAGCAGTACTTC; CDR3: CASSSGLGRGEQYF
V: TRBV4-1; size: .; D: .; J: TRBJ1-2; DNA: TGCGCCAGCAGCCAAGGGTCAGGGGTTGGCTATGGCTACACCTTC; CDR3: CASSQGSGVGYGYTF
V: TRBV28; size: .; D: TRBD1; J: TRBJ2-7; DNA: TGTGCCAGCAGTACCGGGACAGGGGACTACGAGCAGTACTTC; CDR3: CASSTGTGDYEQYF
V: TRBV29-1; size: few; D: TRBD2; J: TRBJ2-7; DNA: TGCAGCGTTGATGGGACTAGCGGCACCTACGAGCAGTACTTC; CDR3: CSVDGTSGTYEQYF
V: TRBV7-3; size: .; D: TRBD1; J: TRBJ2-5; DNA: TGTGCCAGCAGCTTGGTCCATTCGACAGGGGTCGGGGAGACCCAGTACTTC; CDR3: CASSLVHSTGVGETQYF
V: TRBV28; size: few; D: TRBD1; J: TRBJ1-1; DNA: TGTGCCAGCAGTTTACCTCAACAGGGGCTGAACACTGAAGCTTTCTTT; CDR3: CASSLPQQGLNTEAFF
V: TRBV29-1; size: .; D: TRBD2; J: TRBJ2-2; DNA: TGCACGGGACTAGAGGCCGGGGAGCTGTTTTTT; CDR3: CTGLEAGELFF
V: TRBV1; size: .; D: .; J: TRBJ2-1; DNA: TGCACCAGCAGCCCAGGACTAGCGGGTACCTCCTACAATGAGCAGTTCTTC; CDR3: CTSSPGLAGTSYNEQFF
V: TRBV30; size: few; D: TRBD2; J: TRBJ2-7; DNA: TGTGCCTACAAACCCCGTAGCGGGAGGGCCTTGGGAGAGCAGTACTTC; CDR3: CAYKPRSGRALGEQYF
V: TRBV5-6; size: .; D: TRBD1; J: TRBJ2-2; DNA: TGTGCCAGCAGCTTGGTGGGACAGGGATTAGCAAACACCGGGGAGCTGTTTTTT; CDR3: CASSLVGQGLANTGELFF
V: TRBV5-4; size: .; D: TRBD2; J: TRBJ2-7; DNA: TGTGCCAGCACCACCACCCTGGGGGGGGAGCAGTACTTC; CDR3: CASTTTLGGEQYF
V: TRBV6-1; size: .; D: .; J: TRBJ2-7; DNA: TGTGCCAGCAGGTTTGCGGATTCCTACGAGCAGTACTTC; CDR3: CASRFADSYEQYF
V: TRBV29-1; size: few; D: TRBD2; J: TRBJ2-1; DNA: TGCAGCGTCACACGAATTAGCGGGAGTGGGAATGAGCAGTTCTTC; CDR3: CSVTRISGSGNEQFF
V: TRBV30; size: once; D: TRBD1; J: TRBJ1-5; DNA: TGTGCCTGGAGTCTGACCGGGACAGGCTACCAGCCCCAGCATTTT; CDR3: CAWSLTGTGYQPQHF
V: TRBV5-4; size: few; D: TRBD2; J: TRBJ2-2; DNA: TGTGCCAGCACCGTTATAGCGGGATGGGACACCGGGGAGCTGTTTTTT; CDR3: CASTVIAGWDTGELFF
V: TRBV29-1; size: few; D: TRBD2; J: TRBJ2-1; DNA: TGCAGCGTTGGGAGACTAGCGGGTATCAGCTCCTACAATGAGCAGTTCTTC; CDR3: CSVGRLAGISSYNEQFF
V: TRBV29-1; size: .; D: TRBD1; J: TRBJ2-1; DNA: TGCAGCGTTGCGACAGGGAGCTCCTACAATGAGCAGTTCTTC; CDR3: CSVATGSSYNEQFF
V: TRBV30; size: few; D: .; J: TRBJ2-7; DNA: TGTGCCAACCAACTAGGAGCCAACTCCGAGCAGTACTTC; CDR3: CANQLGANSEQYF
V: TRBV6-5; size: few; D: .; J: TRBJ2-5; DNA: TGTGCCAGCAGTTACTCGAGTCCGCAAGAGACCCAGTACTTC; CDR3: CASSYSSPQETQYF